This passage covers 4 T cell receptor beta chains from one sample sequenced in a study of CD8+CD57+ T cells in acquired aplastic anemia. CDR3 and TCR beta VDJ profiling relied on a genomic DNA template. TCRdb re-called the reads through MiXCR, storing one row per CDR3 protein. The sample contains roughly 130,000 distinct CDR3 sequences, more than 40% of which appear only once. Sample: sorted CD4+, CD8+, or CD8+CD57+ T cells (not recorded which) from PBMCs. The origin of the receptors is a human donor in good health, serving as a control.

This clonotype appeared a few times. DNA for the CDR3: TGCAGTGCAGGCGGAGATACCTCCTACGAGCAGTACTTC. It yields the protein CSAGGDTSYEQYF. V usage is TRBV20-1 and J usage is TRBJ2-7, with unresolved D. The CDR3 loop spans 13 amino acids. Germline CDR1 is DFQATT and CDR2 is SNEGSKA (reference sequence). Deletions cut 6 bases from V and 0 bases from J, with 12 bases between.

The rearrangement joins TRBV10-2 to TRBJ1-1; no firm D call. This CDR3 region has 12 residues. Germline CDR1 is WSHSY and CDR2 is SAAADI. V lost 2 bases and J lost 11, with 12 bases in between. The chain's CDR3 is CASSETDSSAFF. As DNA, the CDR3 is TGCGCCAGCAGTGAGACAGACTCCTCGGCTTTCTTT.

This clonotype was counted at least ten times. The chain is built from TRBV10-2 and TRBJ1-2, with D unresolved. The CDR3 sequence is 16 residues long. The V and J ends lost 0 bases and 4 bases respectively, with 15 bases between them. CDR1 and CDR2 from the germline V gene are WSHSY and SAAADI. Written as DNA, the CDR3 is TGCGCCAGCAGTGAGTCGGACGGACCAACTTCCTATGGCTACACCTTC. Translated, it gives CASSESDGPTSYGYTF.

This clonotype was detected ten times or more. V is TRBV7-2 and J is TRBJ2-5; the match to TRBD1 covers 10 bases. Germline CDR1 is SGHTA and CDR2 is FQGNSA. This CDR3 is 17 amino acids long. With 1 base clipped from V and 5 bases from J, the junction kept 10 bases outside the gene matches. The CDR3 sequence is CASSLGPGQGFRETQYF. The CDR3 DNA reads as TGTGCCAGCAGCTTAGGTCCGGGACAGGGGTTTCGGGAGACCCAGTACTTC.